This TCR beta chain was captured in a study of vaccination effects on CD4 cells after COVID-19. CDR1 and CDR2 (germline): SGHRS, YFSETQ. The CDR3 runs 15 residues. V gave up 4 bases and J gave up 6 bases, with 19 bases separating them. A note on this clone: As yet, its antigen is unknown.

Repertoires were generated with immunoSEQ multiplex PCR, while TCRdb's copy carries only in-frame clones and drops some. This table has 50,000 to 65,000 clones, just under 80% appearing once. Antigen-specific CD4+ T cells were first expanded with viral peptide pools by the ViraFEST assay and only then sequenced. Culturing for about ten days preceded CD4+ T cell isolation. All vaccine recipients tested negative for nucleocapsid antibodies and had never contracted SARS-CoV-2 infection. V usage is TRBV5-1 and J usage is TRBJ1-2; no clear D. The material sequenced was CD4+ T cells from PBMCs cultured with HCoV-OC43 spike peptides, taken before COVID-19 vaccination. The subset denotes: HCoV-OC43 spike overlapping peptide pool stimulation. The source of this sequence is a human donor who received a COVID-19 vaccine. CDR3 sequence: CASSRATPSEDGYTF. The CDR3 nucleotides read TGCGCCAGCAGCCGTGCGACCCCCAGCGAGGATGGCTACACCTTC.